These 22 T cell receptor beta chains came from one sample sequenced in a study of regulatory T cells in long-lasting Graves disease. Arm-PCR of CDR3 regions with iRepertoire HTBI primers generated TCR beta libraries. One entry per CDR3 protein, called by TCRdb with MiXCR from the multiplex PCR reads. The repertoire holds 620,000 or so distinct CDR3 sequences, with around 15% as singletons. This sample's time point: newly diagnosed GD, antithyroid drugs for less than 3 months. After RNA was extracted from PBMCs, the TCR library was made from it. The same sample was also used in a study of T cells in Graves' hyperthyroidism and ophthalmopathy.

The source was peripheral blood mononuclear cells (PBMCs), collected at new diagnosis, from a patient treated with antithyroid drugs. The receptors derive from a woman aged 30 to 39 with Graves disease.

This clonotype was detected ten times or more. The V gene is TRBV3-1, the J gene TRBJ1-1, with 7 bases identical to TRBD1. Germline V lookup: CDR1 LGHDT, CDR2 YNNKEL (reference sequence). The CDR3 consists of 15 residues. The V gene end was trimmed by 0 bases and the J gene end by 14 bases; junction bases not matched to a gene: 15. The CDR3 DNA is TGTGCCAGCAGCCAAGATTACCCCCCCCACAGGGGATTATTCTTT. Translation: CASSQDYPPHRGLFF.

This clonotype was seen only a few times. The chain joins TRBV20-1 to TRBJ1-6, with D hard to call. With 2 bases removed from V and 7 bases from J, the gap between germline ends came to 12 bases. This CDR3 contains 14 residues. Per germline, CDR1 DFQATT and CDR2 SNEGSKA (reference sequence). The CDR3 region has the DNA TGCAGTGCTAGACCGGACGGTGGCAATTCACCCCTCCACTTT. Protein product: CSARPDGGNSPLHF.

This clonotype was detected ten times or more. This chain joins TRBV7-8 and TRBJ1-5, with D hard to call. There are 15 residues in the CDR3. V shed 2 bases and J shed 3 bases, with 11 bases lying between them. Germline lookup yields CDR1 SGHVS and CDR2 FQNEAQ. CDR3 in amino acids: CASSLSIANNQPQHF. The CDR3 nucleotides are TGTGCCAGCAGCTTATCTATAGCAAACAATCAGCCCCAGCATTTT. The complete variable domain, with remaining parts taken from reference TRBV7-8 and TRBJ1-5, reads GAGVSQSPRYKVAKRGQDVALRCDPISGHVSLFWYQQALGQGPEFLTYFQNEAQLDKSGLPSDRFFAERPEGSVSTLKIQRTQQEDSAVYLCASSLSIANNQPQHFGDGTRLSIL.

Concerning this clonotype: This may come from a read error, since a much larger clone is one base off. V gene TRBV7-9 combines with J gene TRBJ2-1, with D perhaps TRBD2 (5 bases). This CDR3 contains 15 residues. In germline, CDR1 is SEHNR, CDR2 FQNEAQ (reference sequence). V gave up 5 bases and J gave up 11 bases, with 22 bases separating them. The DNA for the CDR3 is TGTGCCAGCAGCCGGACTTTTCCCTCGTGGAATAAGCAGTTCTTC. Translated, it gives CASSRTFPSWNKQFF. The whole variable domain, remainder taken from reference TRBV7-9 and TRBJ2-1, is DTGVSQNPRHKITKRGQNVTFRCDPISEHNRLYWYRQTLGQGPEFLTYFQNEAQLEKSRLLSDRFSAERPKGSFSTLEIQRTEQGDSAMYLCASSRTFPSWNKQFFGPGTRLTVL.

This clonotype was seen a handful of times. The CDR3 region has the DNA TGCGCCAGCAGCTTGGCGGAAAAGGGGGGGAAGCAGTACTTC. Translated, it gives CASSLAEKGGKQYF. The chain links TRBV5-1 to TRBJ2-7; possible D gene TRBD2, 7 bases. V was shortened by 0 bases and J by 8 bases, with 15 bases between the two germline ends. Per germline, CDR1 SGHRS and CDR2 YFSETQ. The CDR3 loop spans 14 amino acids.

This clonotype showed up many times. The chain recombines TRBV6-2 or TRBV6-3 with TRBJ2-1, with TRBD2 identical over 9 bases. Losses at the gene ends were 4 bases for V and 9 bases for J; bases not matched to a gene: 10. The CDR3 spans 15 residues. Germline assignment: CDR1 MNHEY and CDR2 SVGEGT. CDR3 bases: TGTGCCAGCAGTTCCGGCGGGAGGGCCGGGATTGAGCAGTTCTTC. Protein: CASSSGGRAGIEQFF.

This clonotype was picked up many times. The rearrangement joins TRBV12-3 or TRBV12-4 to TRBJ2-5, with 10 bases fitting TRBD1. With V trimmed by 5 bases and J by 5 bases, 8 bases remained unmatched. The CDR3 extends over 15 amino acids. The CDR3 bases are TGTGCCAGCAGTCCACGACAGGGGGCGGCGGAGACCCAGTACTTC. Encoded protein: CASSPRQGAAETQYF.

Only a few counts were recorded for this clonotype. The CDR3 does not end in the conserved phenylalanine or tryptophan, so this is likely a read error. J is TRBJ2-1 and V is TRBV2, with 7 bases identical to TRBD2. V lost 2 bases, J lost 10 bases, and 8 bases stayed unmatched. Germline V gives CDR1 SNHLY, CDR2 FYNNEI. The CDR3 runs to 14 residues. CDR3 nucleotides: TGTGCCAGCAGTGAACTCGGGGGGAGGGAGGAGCAGTTCCTC. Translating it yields CASSELGGREEQFL.

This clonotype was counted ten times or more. This CDR3 is CASRGGIWVDGYTF. The CDR3 DNA reads as TGTGCCAGCAGAGGCGGGATTTGGGTCGATGGCTACACCTTC. The chain combines TRBV6-1 with TRBJ1-2; D gene unclear. The CDR3 runs to 14 residues. Germline CDR1 MNHNS, CDR2 SASEGT. Trimming cost V 6 bases and J 6 bases, with 17 bases left between them.

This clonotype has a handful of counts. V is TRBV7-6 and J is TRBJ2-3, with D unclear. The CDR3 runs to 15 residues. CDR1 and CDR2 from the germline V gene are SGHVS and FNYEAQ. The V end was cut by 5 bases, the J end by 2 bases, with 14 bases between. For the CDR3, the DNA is TGTGCCAGCAGCCCTATCCCCTCCTCCACAGATACGCAGTATTTT. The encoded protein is CASSPIPSSTDTQYF.

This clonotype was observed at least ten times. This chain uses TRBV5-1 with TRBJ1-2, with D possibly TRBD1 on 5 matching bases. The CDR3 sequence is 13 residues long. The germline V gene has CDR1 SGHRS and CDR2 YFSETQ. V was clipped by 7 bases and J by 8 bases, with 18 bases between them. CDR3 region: CASSSEGRVGYTF. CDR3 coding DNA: TGCGCCAGCTCCTCGGAGGGGCGGGTAGGCTACACCTTC.

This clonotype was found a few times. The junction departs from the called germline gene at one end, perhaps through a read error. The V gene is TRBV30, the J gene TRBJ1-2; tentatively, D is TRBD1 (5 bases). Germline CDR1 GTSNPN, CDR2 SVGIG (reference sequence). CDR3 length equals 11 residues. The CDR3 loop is CARGDFYGYTF. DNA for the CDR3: TGCGCCCGCGGGGACTTCTATGGCTACACCTTC.

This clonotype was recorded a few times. CDR3: CASSPLLFNGEKLFF. CDR3 bases: TGTGCCAGCAGCCCGCTACTTTTTAATGGGGAAAAACTGTTTTTT. The genes are TRBV7-8 and TRBJ1-4; no definite D call. Trimming took 5 bases from V and 8 from J, leaving 18 bases between them. Germline V lookup: CDR1 SGHVS, CDR2 FQNEAQ. The CDR3 runs to 15 residues.

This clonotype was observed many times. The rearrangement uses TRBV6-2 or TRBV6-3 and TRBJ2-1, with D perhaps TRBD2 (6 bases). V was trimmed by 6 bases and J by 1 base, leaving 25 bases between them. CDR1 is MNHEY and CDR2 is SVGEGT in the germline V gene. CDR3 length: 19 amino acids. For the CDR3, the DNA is TGTGCCAGCAGCCAGCGGGTGGGTCAGTTGTCATTTTCCTACAATGAGCAGTTCTTC. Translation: CASSQRVGQLSFSYNEQFF.

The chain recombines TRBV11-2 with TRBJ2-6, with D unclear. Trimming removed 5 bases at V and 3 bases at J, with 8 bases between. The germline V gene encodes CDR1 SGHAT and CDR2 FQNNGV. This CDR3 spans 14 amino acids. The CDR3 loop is CASSQQRGANVLTF. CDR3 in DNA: TGTGCCAGCAGCCAACAACGTGGGGCCAACGTCCTGACTTTC. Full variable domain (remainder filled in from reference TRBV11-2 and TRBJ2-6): EAGVAQSPRYKIIEKRQSVAFWCNPISGHATLYWYQQILGQGPKLLIQFQNNGVVDDSQLPKDRFSAERLKGVDSTLKIQPAKLEDSAVYLCASSQQRGANVLTFGAGSRLTVL.

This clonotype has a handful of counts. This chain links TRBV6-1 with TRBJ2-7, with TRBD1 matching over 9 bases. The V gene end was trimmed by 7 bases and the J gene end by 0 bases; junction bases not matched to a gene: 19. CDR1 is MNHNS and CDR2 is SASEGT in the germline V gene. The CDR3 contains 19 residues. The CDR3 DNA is TGTGCCAGCACCCGTCTGACGGGACAGGGTCTACAGAGCTCCTACGAGCAGTACTTC. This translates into CASTRLTGQGLQSSYEQYF.

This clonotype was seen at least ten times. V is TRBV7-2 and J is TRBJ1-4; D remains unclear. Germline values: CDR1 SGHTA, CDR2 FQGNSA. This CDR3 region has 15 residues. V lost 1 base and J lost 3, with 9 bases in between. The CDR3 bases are TGTGCCAGCAGCTTAGGAGGCAGGTCTAATGAAAAACTGTTTTTT. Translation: CASSLGGRSNEKLFF. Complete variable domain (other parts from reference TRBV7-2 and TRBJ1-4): GAGVSQSPSNKVTEKGKDVELRCDPISGHTALYWYRQSLGQGLEFLIYFQGNSAPDKSGLPSDRFSAERTGGSVSTLTIQRTQQEDSAVYLCASSLGGRSNEKLFFGSGTQLSVL.

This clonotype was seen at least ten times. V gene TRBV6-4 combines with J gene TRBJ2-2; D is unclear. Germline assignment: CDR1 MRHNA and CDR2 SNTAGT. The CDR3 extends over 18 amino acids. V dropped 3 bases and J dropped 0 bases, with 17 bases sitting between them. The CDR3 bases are TGTGCCAGCAGTGATGTGCTGGTGAGCGACGCGAACACCGGGGAGCTGTTTTTT. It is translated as CASSDVLVSDANTGELFF.

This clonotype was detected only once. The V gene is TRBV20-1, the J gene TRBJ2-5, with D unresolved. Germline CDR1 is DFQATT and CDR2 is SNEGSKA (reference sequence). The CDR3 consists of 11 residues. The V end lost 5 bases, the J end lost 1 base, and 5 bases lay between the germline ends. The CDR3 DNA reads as TGCAGTGCTCCACCCCAAGAGACCCAGTACTTC. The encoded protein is CSAPPQETQYF.

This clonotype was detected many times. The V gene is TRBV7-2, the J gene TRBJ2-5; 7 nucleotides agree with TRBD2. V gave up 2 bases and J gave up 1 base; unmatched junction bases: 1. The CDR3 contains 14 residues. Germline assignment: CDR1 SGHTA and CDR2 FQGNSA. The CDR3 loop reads CASSLRLAQETQYF. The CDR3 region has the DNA TGTGCCAGCAGCTTAAGACTAGCCCAAGAGACCCAGTACTTC.

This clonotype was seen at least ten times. The CDR3 coding sequence is TGCGCCAGCAGCAACCCCAGCGGGAGTGATACGCAGTATTTT. The encoded protein is CASSNPSGSDTQYF. The chain employs TRBV5-1 and TRBJ2-3, with 8 bases that match TRBD2. Unmatched junction bases numbered 7, after V lost 4 bases and J lost 6 bases. This CDR3 contains 14 residues. CDR1 and CDR2 (germline): SGHRS, YFSETQ.

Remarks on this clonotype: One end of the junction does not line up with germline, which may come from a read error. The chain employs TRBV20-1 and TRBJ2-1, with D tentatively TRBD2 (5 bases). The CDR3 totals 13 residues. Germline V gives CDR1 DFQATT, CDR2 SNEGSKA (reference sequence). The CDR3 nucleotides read TGCAGTCGCCGCGTCGGGATCTACAATGAGCATTTCTTC. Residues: CSRRVGIYNEHFF.